A selection of T cell receptor beta chains follows, all from one sample in a study of a mutant IDH1 vaccine in newly diagnosed glioma. The antigens these receptors bind are not known. Using immunoSEQ multiplex PCR, the repertoire was profiled, and TCRdb retains in-frame clones only, with some absent. The repertoire includes approximately 33,000 clones, over 70% of them detected once, and 8.9% sits in the top ten. This sample comprised PBMCs, obtained from a glioma patient whose treatment included an IDH1 peptide vaccine. These receptor sequences come from a man in his forties with glioma. Both conserved end residues are part of each CDR3. The D gene is left open where the match is weak. A clone size is listed for some rows: how often the clone was seen (once, few, many), or a class if it is expanded.

clone size,V gene,J gene,D gene,CDR3 protein,CDR3 DNA
.,TRBV5-1,TRBJ2-7,TRBD1,CASSTGQNFYEQYF,TGCGCCAGCAGCACGGGACAGAACTTCTACGAGCAGTACTTC
.,TRBV5-1,TRBJ2-3,.,CASSLGWSDTQYF,TGCGCCAGCAGCTTGGGATGGTCGGATACGCAGTATTTT
few,TRBV7-8,TRBJ2-5,.,CASSLNRETQYF,TGTGCCAGCAGCTTAAACAGGGAGACCCAGTACTTC
.,TRBV7-2,TRBJ2-7,TRBD2,CASSLGWLAGNYEQYF,TGTGCCAGCAGCTTAGGCTGGCTAGCGGGGAACTACGAGCAGTACTTC
.,TRBV2,TRBJ2-5,.,CASSVRQTQYF,TGTGCCAGCAGTGTCCGTCAGACCCAGTACTTC
.,TRBV5-5,TRBJ2-5,TRBD2,CASNSWTSGAGRVETQYF,TGTGCCAGCAACTCCTGGACTAGCGGGGCGGGTCGAGTAGAGACCCAGTACTTC
.,TRBV27,TRBJ1-1,TRBD1,CASTPFPFQGARAEAFF,TGTGCCAGCACCCCCTTCCCTTTCCAGGGGGCTCGCGCTGAAGCTTTCTTT
.,TRBV2,TRBJ1-1,.,CASSESAGGGTEAFF,TGTGCCAGCAGTGAATCGGCTGGGGGTGGGACTGAAGCTTTCTTT
once,TRBV9,TRBJ2-1,TRBD1,CASSGGQPRNEQFF,TGTGCCAGCAGCGGGGGACAGCCACGCAATGAGCAGTTCTTC
.,TRBV11-1,TRBJ2-7,TRBD1,CASSFRTGEYEQYF,TGTGCCAGCAGCTTCCGGACAGGGGAGTACGAGCAGTACTTC
.,TRBV2,TRBJ2-3,.,CASSLDLWGTDTQYF,TGTGCCAGCAGTTTGGACCTATGGGGCACAGATACGCAGTATTTT
.,TRBV4-2,TRBJ2-3,.,CASSQSALLSTDTQYF,TGTGCCAGCAGCCAATCCGCCCTCCTTAGCACAGATACGCAGTATTTT
.,TRBV29-1,TRBJ2-1,TRBD1,CSALGQGATYNEQFF,TGCAGCGCCCTCGGGCAGGGGGCTACCTACAATGAGCAGTTCTTC
.,TRBV11-2,TRBJ2-1,TRBD2,CASSLGTSRGVEQFF,TGTGCCAGCAGCTTAGGGACTAGTAGAGGGGTTGAGCAGTTCTTC
.,TRBV4-3,TRBJ2-2,TRBD2,CASSQGLAGGDTGELFF,TGCGCCAGCAGCCAGGGACTAGCGGGAGGGGACACCGGGGAGCTGTTTTTT
.,TRBV6-1,TRBJ2-7,TRBD2,CASTLGLAASYEQYF,TGTGCCAGCACCCTCGGACTAGCGGCCTCCTACGAGCAGTACTTC
.,TRBV5-4,TRBJ2-7,.,CASSRGPAGYEQYF,TGTGCCAGCAGCCGGGGGCCAGCAGGGTACGAGCAGTACTTC
.,TRBV6-5,TRBJ1-2,.,CASSHRDGYGYTF,TGTGCCAGCAGTCATCGGGACGGCTATGGCTACACCTTC
.,TRBV10-2,TRBJ2-1,.,CASSGGPDEQFF,TGCGCCAGCAGTGGGGGGCCGGATGAGCAGTTCTTC
.,TRBV6-5,TRBJ1-2,.,CASSQGRSYGYTF,TGTGCCAGCAGTCAAGGACGGAGCTATGGCTACACCTTC
.,TRBV4-1,TRBJ2-3,.,CASSQEGLQVFTDTQYF,TGCGCCAGCAGCCAAGAAGGGCTACAGGTGTTCACAGATACGCAGTATTTT
.,TRBV11-2,TRBJ2-1,TRBD2,CASSWTSDGEQFF,TGTGCCAGCAGCTGGACTAGCGATGGTGAGCAGTTCTTC
medium-sized,TRBV21-1,TRBJ1-1,.,CASSDGTGNDTEAFF,TGTGCCAGCAGCGACGGGACCGGGAACGACACTGAAGCTTTCTTT
few,TRBV7-7,TRBJ2-2,TRBD2,CASSSERGMNTGELFF,TGTGCCAGCAGCTCCGAGCGGGGGATGAACACCGGGGAGCTGTTTTTT
.,TRBV13,TRBJ2-3,TRBD2,CASSASGVSITDTQYF,TGTGCCAGCAGCGCCAGCGGGGTTAGTATCACAGATACGCAGTATTTT
.,TRBV28,TRBJ2-1,.,CASSFSGRKVYNEQFF,TGTGCCAGCAGTTTCTCGGGGCGGAAGGTCTACAATGAGCAGTTCTTC
.,TRBV6-6,TRBJ2-3,.,CASSYGQDTQYF,TGTGCCAGCAGTTACGGGCAAGATACGCAGTATTTT
few,TRBV10-3,TRBJ2-3,.,CAIRTTSSTDTQYF,TGTGCCATCAGGACGACTAGTAGCACAGATACGCAGTATTTT
.,TRBV13,TRBJ2-2,.,CASSPQTVLERNQNTGELFF,TGTGCCAGCAGCCCTCAGACCGTACTAGAGCGAAATCAGAACACCGGGGAGCTGTTTTTT
.,TRBV20-1,TRBJ2-5,.,CSAAGQETQYF,TGCAGTGCTGCGGGCCAAGAGACCCAGTACTTC
.,TRBV4-1,TRBJ2-5,.,CASSHPPQETQYF,TGCGCCAGCAGCCACCCACCGCAAGAGACCCAGTACTTC
.,TRBV2,TRBJ2-2,TRBD2,CASRDYRTSGDTGELFF,TGTGCCAGCAGGGATTACCGGACTAGCGGGGACACCGGGGAGCTGTTTTTT
.,TRBV5-1,TRBJ2-3,TRBD2,CASSPQRDDTQYF,TGCGCCAGCAGCCCGCAGCGGGACGATACGCAGTATTTT
few,TRBV19,TRBJ2-6,.,CASSDSSGANVLTF,TGTGCCAGTAGCGACAGCTCTGGGGCCAACGTCCTGACTTTC
once,TRBV5-4,TRBJ2-1,.,CASSFPLGGYNEQFF,TGTGCCAGCAGCTTCCCCTTGGGAGGTTACAATGAGCAGTTCTTC
.,TRBV5-5,TRBJ2-1,.,CASSLWADSYNEQFF,TGTGCCAGCAGCTTGTGGGCAGACTCCTACAATGAGCAGTTCTTC
.,TRBV5-4,TRBJ2-5,.,CASSRYQETQYF,TGTGCCAGCAGCCGATACCAAGAGACCCAGTACTTC
.,TRBV4-3,TRBJ2-2,.,CASSQEKATERIGELFF,TGCGCCAGCAGCCAAGAAAAGGCGACGGAGCGAATCGGGGAGCTGTTTTTT
few,TRBV7-2,TRBJ1-2,TRBD1,CASSFGDRAYGYTF,TGTGCCAGCAGCTTTGGGGACAGGGCCTATGGCTACACCTTC
.,TRBV6-5,TRBJ1-1,TRBD1,CASSPAQGTTEAFF,TGTGCCAGCAGCCCTGCACAGGGGACCACTGAAGCTTTCTTT
.,TRBV6-1,TRBJ1-6,.,CATQGGAGSPLHF,TGTGCCACCCAGGGAGGGGCCGGTTCACCCCTCCACTTT
.,TRBV4-1,TRBJ2-1,.,CASSQGPGQRPYNEQFF,TGCGCCAGCAGCCAAGGGCCCGGACAGAGACCATACAATGAGCAGTTCTTC
.,TRBV5-1,TRBJ1-1,.,CASSPPGAGAVNTEAFF,TGCGCCAGCAGCCCTCCGGGGGCAGGAGCTGTCAACACTGAAGCTTTCTTT
.,TRBV18,TRBJ2-3,TRBD2,CASSPDELAGGVDTQYF,TGTGCCAGCTCACCAGACGAACTAGCGGGAGGAGTGGATACGCAGTATTTT
.,TRBV5-1,TRBJ1-5,.,CASSFGPGNQPQHF,TGCGCCAGCAGCTTCGGACCGGGCAATCAGCCCCAGCATTTT